A selection of T cell receptor beta chains follows, all from one sample in a study of T cell clusters in autoimmune cytopenias. No DNA is given; TCRdb re-called the multiplex PCR reads and lists each CDR3 protein once. The sample table sets out over 6,000 distinct CDR3 sequences. The same data also contributed to another study, on T cell repertoires in aging, cancer and after chemotherapy.

Input material: peripheral blood. These TCRs come from a human donor in good health. The CDR3 runs from the conserved cysteine through the conserved F or W. The size of a clone is reported for some rows only, either as once, few or many, or as a class for expanded clones.

cdr3_aa j_call v_call clone_size cdr3_length
CACGAGTPSINEQFF TRBJ2-1 TRBV6-5 medium-sized 15
CAISEGTGGSDTGELFF TRBJ2-2 TRBV10-3 . 17
CSVERNYEQYF TRBJ2-7 TRBV29-1 medium-sized 11
CASSPPSGGNQPQHF TRBJ1-5 TRBV18 . 15
CASSPPAEETQYF TRBJ2-5 TRBV18 . 13
CASSPPGQGRSNEQFF TRBJ2-1 TRBV6-1 . 16
CASSPDRVGNEQFF TRBJ2-1 TRBV13 . 14
CASTRGGVGGELFF TRBJ2-2 TRBV6-6 . 14
CASSALSPYGYTF TRBJ1-2 TRBV5-6 . 13
CATTQSGGTYEQYF TRBJ2-7 TRBV18 . 14
CAHNSLRNYEQYF TRBJ2-7 TRBV30 medium-sized 13
CATSDLREAKNEQFF TRBJ2-1 TRBV24-1 . 15
CSVRDRRGTGELFF TRBJ2-2 TRBV29-1 medium-sized 14
CASSRVTGAAEAFF TRBJ1-1 TRBV7-9 . 14
CASSSKTLALTPRAKNIQYF TRBJ2-4 TRBV7-2 . 20
CASSYARNTGELFF TRBJ2-2 TRBV6-2/TRBV6-3 medium-sized 14
CASTGTGLIILYF TRBJ2-4 TRBV6-1 . 13
CASSAGLAGGYTGELFF TRBJ2-2 TRBV27 medium-sized 17
CAWSVGAGFHF TRBJ1-6 TRBV30 . 11
CASSPGTAGRDTQYF TRBJ2-3 TRBV18 . 15
CASSLEGERPFSGNTIYF TRBJ1-3 TRBV5-5 . 18
CASHRGGSNQPQHF TRBJ1-5 TRBV19 . 14
CASRGLGGRVELFF TRBJ2-2 TRBV6-1 . 14
CASSSPAGALDTQYF TRBJ2-3 TRBV28 . 15
CASSLSYEQYF TRBJ2-7 TRBV7-9 . 11
CASGGGYDNEQFF TRBJ2-1 TRBV6-5 medium-sized 13
CATRTPAYNEQFF TRBJ2-1 TRBV15 . 13
CASSWSSNTEAFF TRBJ1-1 TRBV6-5 . 13
CASTIAGSTDTQYF TRBJ2-3 TRBV13 . 14
CASSPTPGEPHNEQFF TRBJ2-1 TRBV5-4 . 16
CASSRDSSGNTIYF TRBJ1-3 TRBV11-1 medium-sized 14
CASSRQNRDQPQHF TRBJ1-5 TRBV12-3/TRBV12-4 . 14
CAWSDPGGRGETQYF TRBJ2-5 TRBV30 medium-sized 15
CASSKGVGTYNEQFF TRBJ2-1 TRBV19 medium-sized 15
CASSIGAKYQVNQPQHF TRBJ1-5 TRBV19 . 17
CASSILFRAFNQPQHF TRBJ1-5 TRBV19 . 16
CASSLQLAENTGELFF TRBJ2-2 TRBV5-1 . 16
CASSFRGLAGSSTDTQYF TRBJ2-3 TRBV27 . 18
CASGPGGTGFETQYF TRBJ2-5 TRBV5-1 . 15
CASSGMVGGLNEQYF TRBJ2-7 TRBV6-1 . 15
CASSLAGTTHTGELFF TRBJ2-2 TRBV7-2 . 16
CSVDPGLAGTQYF TRBJ2-3 TRBV29-1 medium-sized 13
CASSPPVRTDTQYF TRBJ2-3 TRBV18 . 14
CAWARGSLAGGNEQFF TRBJ2-1 TRBV30 . 16
CASSNRGASTDTQYF TRBJ2-3 TRBV19 medium-sized 15
CASSRQALGNEQFF TRBJ2-1 TRBV6-5 . 14
CASRRNQGVTEAFF TRBJ1-1 TRBV6-5 . 14